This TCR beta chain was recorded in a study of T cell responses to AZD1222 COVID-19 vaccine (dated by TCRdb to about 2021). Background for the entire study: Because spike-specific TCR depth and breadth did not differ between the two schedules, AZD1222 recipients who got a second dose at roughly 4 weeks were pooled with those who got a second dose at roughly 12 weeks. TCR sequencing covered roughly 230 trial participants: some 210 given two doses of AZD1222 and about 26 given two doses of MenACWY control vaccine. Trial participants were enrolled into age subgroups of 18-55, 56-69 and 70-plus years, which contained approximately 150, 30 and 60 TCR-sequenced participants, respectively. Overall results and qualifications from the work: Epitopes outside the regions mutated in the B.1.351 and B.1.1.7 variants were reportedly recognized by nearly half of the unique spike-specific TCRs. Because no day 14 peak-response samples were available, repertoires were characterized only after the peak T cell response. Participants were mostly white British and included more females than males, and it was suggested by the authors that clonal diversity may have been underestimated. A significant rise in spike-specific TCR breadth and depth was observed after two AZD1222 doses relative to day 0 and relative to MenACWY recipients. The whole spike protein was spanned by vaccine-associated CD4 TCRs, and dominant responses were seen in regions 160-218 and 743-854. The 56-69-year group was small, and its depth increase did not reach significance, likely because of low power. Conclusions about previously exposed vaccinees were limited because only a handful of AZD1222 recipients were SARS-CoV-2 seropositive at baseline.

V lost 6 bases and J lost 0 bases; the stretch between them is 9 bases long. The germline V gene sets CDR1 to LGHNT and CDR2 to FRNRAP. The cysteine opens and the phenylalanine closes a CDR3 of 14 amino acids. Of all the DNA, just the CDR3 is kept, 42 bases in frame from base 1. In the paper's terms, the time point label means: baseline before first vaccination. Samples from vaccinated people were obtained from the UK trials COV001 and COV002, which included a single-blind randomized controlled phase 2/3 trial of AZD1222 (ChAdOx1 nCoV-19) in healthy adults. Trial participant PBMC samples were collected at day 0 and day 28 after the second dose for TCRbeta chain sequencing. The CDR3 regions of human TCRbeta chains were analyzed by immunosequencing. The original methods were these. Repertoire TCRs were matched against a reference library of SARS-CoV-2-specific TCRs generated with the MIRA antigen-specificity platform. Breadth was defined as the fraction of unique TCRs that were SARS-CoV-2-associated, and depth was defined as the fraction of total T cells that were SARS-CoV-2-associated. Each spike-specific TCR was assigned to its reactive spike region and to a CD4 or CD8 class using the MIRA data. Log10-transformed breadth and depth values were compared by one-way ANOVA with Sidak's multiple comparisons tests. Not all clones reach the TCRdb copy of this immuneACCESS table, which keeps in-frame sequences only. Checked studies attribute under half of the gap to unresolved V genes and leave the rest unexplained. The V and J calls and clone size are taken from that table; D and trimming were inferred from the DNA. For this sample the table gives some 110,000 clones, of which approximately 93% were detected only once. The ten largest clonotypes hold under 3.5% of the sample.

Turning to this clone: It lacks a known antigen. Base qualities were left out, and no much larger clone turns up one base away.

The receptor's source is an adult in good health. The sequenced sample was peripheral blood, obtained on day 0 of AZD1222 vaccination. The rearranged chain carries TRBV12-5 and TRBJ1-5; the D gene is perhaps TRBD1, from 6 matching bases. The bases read TGTGCTAGTGGCGGACAGACTAGCAATCAGCCCCAGCATTTT. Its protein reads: CASGGQTSNQPQHF. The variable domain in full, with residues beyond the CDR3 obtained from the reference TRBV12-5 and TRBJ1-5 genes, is DARVTQTPRHKVTEMGQEVTMRCQPILGHNTVFWYRQTMMQGLELLAYFRNRAPLDDSGMPKDRFSAEMPDATLATLKIQPSEPRDSAVYFCASGGQTSNQPQHFGDGTRLSIL.